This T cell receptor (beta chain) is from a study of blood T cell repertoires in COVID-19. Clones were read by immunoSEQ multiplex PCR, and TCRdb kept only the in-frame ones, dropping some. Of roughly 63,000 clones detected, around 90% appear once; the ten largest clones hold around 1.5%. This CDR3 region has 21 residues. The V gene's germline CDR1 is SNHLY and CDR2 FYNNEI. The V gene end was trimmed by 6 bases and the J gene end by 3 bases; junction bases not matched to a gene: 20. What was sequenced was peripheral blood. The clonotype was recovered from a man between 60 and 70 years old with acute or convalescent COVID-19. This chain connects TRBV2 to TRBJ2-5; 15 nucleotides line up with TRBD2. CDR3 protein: CASSRRAGTSGRLIIEETQYF. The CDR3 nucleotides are TGTGCCAGCAGCCGTCGCGCAGGGACTAGCGGGAGGCTTATCATCGAAGAGACCCAGTACTTC.